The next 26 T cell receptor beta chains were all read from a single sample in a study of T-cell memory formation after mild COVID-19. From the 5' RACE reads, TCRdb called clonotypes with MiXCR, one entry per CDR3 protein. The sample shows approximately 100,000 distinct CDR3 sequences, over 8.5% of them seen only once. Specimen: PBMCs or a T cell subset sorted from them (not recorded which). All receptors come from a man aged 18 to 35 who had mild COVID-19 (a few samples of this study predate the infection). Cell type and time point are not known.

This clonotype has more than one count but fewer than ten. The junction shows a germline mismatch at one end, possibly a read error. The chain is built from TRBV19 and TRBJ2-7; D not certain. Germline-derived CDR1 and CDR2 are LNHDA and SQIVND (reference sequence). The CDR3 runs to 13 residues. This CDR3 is CVSSMGPFDEQYF. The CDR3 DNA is TGTGTCAGTAGTATGGGCCCGTTTGACGAGCAGTACTTC.

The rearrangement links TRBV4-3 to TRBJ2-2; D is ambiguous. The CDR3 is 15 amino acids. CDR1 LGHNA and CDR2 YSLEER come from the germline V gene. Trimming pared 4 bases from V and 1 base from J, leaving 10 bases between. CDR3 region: CASSLKPGNTGELFF. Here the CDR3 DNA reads TGCGCCAGCAGCCTCAAGCCAGGGAACACCGGGGAGCTGTTTTTT.

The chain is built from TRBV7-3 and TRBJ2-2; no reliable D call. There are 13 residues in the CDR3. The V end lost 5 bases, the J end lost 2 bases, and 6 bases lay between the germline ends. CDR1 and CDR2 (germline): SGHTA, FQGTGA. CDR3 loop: CASSSDNTGELFF. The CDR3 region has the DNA TGTGCCAGCAGCAGTGATAACACCGGGGAGCTGTTTTTT.

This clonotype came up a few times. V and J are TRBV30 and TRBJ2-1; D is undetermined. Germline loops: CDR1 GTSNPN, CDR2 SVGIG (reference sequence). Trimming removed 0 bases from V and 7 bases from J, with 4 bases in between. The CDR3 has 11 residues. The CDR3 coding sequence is TGTGCCTGGAGTGTTCTGAATGAGCAGTTCTTC. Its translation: CAWSVLNEQFF.

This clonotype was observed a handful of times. The CDR3 here is CASSHRGRLRTDTQYF. The CDR3 region has the DNA TGTGCCAGCAGCCATAGGGGCAGGCTCCGCACAGATACGCAGTATTTT. J is TRBJ2-3 and V is TRBV3-1; perhaps TRBD1 as D (5 bases). Between the trimmed V and J ends, which lost 3 bases and 1 base, there was a span of 14 bases. Germline V gives CDR1 LGHDT, CDR2 YNNKEL (reference sequence). The CDR3 runs to 16 residues.

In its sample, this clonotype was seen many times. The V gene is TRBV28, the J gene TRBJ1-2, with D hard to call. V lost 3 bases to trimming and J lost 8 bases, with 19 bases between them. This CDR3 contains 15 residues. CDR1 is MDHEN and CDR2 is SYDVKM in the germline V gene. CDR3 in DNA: TGTGCCAGCAGTTTGATCCCCGGTCCGAGTGGCGGCTACACCTTC. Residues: CASSLIPGPSGGYTF.

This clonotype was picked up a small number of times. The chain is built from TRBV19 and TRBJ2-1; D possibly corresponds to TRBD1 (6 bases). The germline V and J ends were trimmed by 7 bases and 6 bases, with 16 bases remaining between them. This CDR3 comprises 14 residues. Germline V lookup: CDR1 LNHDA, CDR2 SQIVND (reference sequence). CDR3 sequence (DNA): TGTGCCAGTATTTCTCCGGGACAAGCCAATGAGCAGTTCTTC. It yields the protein CASISPGQANEQFF.

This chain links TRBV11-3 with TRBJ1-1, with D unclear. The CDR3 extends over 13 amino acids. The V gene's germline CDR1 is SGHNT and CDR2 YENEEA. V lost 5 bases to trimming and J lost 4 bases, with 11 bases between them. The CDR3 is CASSALEGTEAFF. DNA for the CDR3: TGTGCCAGCAGCGCTTTGGAGGGCACTGAAGCTTTCTTT.

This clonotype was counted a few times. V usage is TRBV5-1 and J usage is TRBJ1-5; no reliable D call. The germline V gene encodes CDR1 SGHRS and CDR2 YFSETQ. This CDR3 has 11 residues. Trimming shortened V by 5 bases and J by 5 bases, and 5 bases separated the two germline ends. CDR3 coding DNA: TGCGCCAGCAGTCGGGATCAGCCCCAGCATTTT. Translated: CASSRDQPQHF. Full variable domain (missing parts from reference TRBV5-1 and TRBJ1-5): KAGVTQTPRYLIKTRGQQVTLSCSPISGHRSVSWYQQTPGQGLQFLFEYFSETQRNKGNFPGRFSGRQFSNSRSEMNVSTLELGDSALYLCASSRDQPQHFGDGTRLSIL.

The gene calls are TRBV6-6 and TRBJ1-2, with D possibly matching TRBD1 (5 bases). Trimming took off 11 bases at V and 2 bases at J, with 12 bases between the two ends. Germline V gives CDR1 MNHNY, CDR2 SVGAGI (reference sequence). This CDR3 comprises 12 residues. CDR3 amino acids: CAGEGPNYGYTF. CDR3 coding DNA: TGTGCCGGCGAGGGGCCCAACTATGGCTACACCTTC.

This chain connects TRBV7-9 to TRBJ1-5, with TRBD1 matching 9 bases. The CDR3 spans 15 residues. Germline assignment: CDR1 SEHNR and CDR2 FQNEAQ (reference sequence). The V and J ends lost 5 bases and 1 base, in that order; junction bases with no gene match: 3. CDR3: CASSGTGRSNQPQHF. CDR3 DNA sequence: TGTGCCAGCAGCGGGACAGGGAGGAGCAATCAGCCCCAGCATTTT.

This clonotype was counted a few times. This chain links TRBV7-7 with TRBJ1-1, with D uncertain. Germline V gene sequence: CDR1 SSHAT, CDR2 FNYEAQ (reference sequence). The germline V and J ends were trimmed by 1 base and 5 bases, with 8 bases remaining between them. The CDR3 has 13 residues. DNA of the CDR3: TGTGCCAGCAGCTTAGTTTTAGGAACTGAAGCTTTCTTT. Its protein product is CASSLVLGTEAFF.

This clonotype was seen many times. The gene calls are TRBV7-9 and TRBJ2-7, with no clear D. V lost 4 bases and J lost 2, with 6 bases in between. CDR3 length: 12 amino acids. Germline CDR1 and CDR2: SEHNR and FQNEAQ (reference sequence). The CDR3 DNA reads TGTGCCAGCAGCTCCCGTCCCTACGAGCAGTACTTC. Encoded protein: CASSSRPYEQYF. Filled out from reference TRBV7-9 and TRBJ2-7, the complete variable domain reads DTGVSQNPRHKITKRGQNVTFRCDPISEHNRLYWYRQTLGQGPEFLTYFQNEAQLEKSRLLSDRFSAERPKGSFSTLEIQRTEQGDSAMYLCASSSRPYEQYFGPGTRLTVT.

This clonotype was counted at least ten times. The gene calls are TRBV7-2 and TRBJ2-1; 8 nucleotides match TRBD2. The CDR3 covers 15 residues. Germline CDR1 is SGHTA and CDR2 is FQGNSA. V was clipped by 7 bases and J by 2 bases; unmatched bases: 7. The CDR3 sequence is CASIILAGTYNEQFF. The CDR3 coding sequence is TGTGCCAGCATCATATTAGCGGGAACCTACAATGAGCAGTTCTTC.

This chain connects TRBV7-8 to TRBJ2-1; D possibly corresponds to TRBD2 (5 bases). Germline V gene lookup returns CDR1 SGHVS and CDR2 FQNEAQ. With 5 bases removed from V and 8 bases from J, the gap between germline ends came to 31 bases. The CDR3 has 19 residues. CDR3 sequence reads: CASSNPGGPAVTARDEQFF. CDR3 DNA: TGTGCCAGCAGCAACCCAGGAGGTCCGGCAGTCACCGCCCGAGATGAGCAGTTCTTC.

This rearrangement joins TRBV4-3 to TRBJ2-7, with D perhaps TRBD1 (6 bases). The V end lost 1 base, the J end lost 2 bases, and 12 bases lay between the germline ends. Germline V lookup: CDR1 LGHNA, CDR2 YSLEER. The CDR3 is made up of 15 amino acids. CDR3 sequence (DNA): TGCGCCAGCAGCCAAGCACTCGACAGGACCTACGAGCAGTACTTC. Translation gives CASSQALDRTYEQYF.

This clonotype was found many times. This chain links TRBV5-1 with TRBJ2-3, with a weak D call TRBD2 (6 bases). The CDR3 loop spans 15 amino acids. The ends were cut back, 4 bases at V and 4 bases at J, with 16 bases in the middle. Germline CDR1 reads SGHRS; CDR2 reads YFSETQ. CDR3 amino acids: CASSPGTSTPDTQYF. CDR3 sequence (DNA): TGCGCCAGCAGCCCGGGGACTTCTACTCCAGATACGCAGTATTTT.

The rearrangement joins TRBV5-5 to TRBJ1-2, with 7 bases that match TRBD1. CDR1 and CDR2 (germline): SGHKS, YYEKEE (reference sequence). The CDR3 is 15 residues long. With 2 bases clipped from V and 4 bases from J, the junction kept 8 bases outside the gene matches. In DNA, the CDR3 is TGTGCCAGCAGCTTTGAGGGACAGAGCGTCTATGGCTACACCTTC. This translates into CASSFEGQSVYGYTF.

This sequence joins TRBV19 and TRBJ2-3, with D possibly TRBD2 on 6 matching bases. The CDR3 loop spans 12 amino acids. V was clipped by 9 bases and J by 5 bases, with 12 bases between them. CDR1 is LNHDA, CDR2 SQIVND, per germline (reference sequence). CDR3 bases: TGTGCCAGCTTAGCGGCCCGAGATACGCAGTATTTT. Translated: CASLAARDTQYF.

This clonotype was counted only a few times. The CDR3 region is CASSRSSWGEETQYF. Written as DNA, the CDR3 is TGTGCCAGCAGTCGATCCTCTTGGGGCGAAGAGACCCAGTACTTC. J is TRBJ2-5 and V is TRBV12-3 or TRBV12-4; D might be TRBD1 (5 bases). The ends were cut back, 5 bases at V and 3 bases at J, with 16 bases in the middle. The CDR3 runs 15 residues.

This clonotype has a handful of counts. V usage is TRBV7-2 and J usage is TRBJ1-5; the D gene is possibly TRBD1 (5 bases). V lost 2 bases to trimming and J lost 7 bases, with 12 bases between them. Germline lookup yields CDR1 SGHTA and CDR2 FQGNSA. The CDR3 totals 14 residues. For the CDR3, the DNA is TGTGCCAGCAGCTTAATTGGAGGGGACCAGCCCCAGCATTTT. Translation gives CASSLIGGDQPQHF.

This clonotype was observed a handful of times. The CDR3 DNA is TGTGCCAGCAGCCTCGCCGGGGGCTCCGAGCAGTACGTC. This codes for CASSLAGGSEQYV. This chain connects TRBV12-3 or TRBV12-4 to TRBJ2-7; either TRBD1 or TRBD2 may fit D (6 bases each). V lost 6 bases to trimming and J lost 6 bases, with 15 bases between them. The CDR3 runs to 13 residues.

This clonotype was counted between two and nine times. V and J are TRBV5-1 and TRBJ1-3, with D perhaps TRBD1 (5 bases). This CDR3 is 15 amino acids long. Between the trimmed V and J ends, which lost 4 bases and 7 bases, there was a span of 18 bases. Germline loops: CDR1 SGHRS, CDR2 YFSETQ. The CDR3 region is CASSRRGIPGNTIYF. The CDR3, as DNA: TGCGCCAGCAGCCGCCGGGGGATACCCGGCAACACCATATATTTT.

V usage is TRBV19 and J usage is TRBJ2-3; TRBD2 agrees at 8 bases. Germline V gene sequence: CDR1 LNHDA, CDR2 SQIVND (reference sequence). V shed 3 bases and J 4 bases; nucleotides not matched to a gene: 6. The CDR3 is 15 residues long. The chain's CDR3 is CASSMVGGVPDTQYF. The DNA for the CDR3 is TGTGCCAGTAGTATGGTCGGGGGGGTTCCAGATACGCAGTATTTT.

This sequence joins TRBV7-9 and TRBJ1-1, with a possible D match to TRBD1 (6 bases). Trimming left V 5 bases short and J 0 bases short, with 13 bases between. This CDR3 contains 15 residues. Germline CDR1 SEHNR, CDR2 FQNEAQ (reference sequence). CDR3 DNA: TGTGCCAGCAGCAAACAGGGTCCCATGAACACTGAAGCTTTCTTT. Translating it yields CASSKQGPMNTEAFF. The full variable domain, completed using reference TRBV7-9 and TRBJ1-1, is DTGVSQNPRHKITKRGQNVTFRCDPISEHNRLYWYRQTLGQGPEFLTYFQNEAQLEKSRLLSDRFSAERPKGSFSTLEIQRTEQGDSAMYLCASSKQGPMNTEAFFGQGTRLTVV.

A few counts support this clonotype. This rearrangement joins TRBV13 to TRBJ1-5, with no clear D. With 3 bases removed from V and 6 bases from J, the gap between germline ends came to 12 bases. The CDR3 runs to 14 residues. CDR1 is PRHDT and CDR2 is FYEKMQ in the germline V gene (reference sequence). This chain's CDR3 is CASSLRGHGQPQHF. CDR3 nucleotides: TGTGCCAGCAGCTTGCGTGGGCACGGTCAGCCCCAGCATTTT.